This T cell receptor beta chain was profiled in a study of T cell changes during pregnancy in multiple sclerosis. TCRdb's table, derived via immunoSEQ multiplex PCR, lists solely in-frame clones and lacks some. The table has about 77,000 clones, about 93% seen once. The V gene end was trimmed by 6 bases and the J gene end by 10 bases; junction bases not matched to a gene: 6. Germline loops: CDR1 SGHNT, CDR2 YENEEA. The CDR3 totals 14 residues. This sequence joins TRBV11-3 and TRBJ2-1, with 13 bases identical to TRBD2. The source material was peripheral blood, sampled after pregnancy. The TCR comes from a female donor in good health, enrolled as a control in a pregnancy study. CDR3 region: CASRRTSGSQEQFF. CDR3 coding DNA: TGTGCCAGCAGGCGGACTAGCGGGAGTCAAGAGCAGTTCTTC.